This T cell receptor (beta chain) was sequenced for a study of blood T cell repertoires in COVID-19. Across the whole study: T cells, B-cell-depleted T cells, or PBMCs provided the cDNA or gDNA that served as material.

Authors' methods: Reference gene primers were amplified, and this amplification served to estimate nucleated cell counts. Clones were sequenced by immunoSEQ multiplex PCR, and TCRdb holds only the in-frame ones, with some missing. Clonal size and the V and J genes are those of that table, whereas D and trimming came from the DNA. The sample lists tens of thousands of clones; approximately 90% were seen once. There are 13 residues in the CDR3. Germline lookup yields CDR1 SGHRS and CDR2 YFSETQ. V was trimmed by 5 bases and J by 6 bases, leaving 11 bases between them. Sample: peripheral blood. This clonotype was obtained from a woman older than 75 with active or convalescent COVID-19. The chain uses TRBV5-1 and TRBJ2-2, with D perhaps matching TRBD1 (5 bases). This CDR3 is CASRPQGSGELFF. The DNA of the CDR3 is TGCGCCAGCAGACCTCAGGGCTCCGGGGAGCTGTTTTTT.